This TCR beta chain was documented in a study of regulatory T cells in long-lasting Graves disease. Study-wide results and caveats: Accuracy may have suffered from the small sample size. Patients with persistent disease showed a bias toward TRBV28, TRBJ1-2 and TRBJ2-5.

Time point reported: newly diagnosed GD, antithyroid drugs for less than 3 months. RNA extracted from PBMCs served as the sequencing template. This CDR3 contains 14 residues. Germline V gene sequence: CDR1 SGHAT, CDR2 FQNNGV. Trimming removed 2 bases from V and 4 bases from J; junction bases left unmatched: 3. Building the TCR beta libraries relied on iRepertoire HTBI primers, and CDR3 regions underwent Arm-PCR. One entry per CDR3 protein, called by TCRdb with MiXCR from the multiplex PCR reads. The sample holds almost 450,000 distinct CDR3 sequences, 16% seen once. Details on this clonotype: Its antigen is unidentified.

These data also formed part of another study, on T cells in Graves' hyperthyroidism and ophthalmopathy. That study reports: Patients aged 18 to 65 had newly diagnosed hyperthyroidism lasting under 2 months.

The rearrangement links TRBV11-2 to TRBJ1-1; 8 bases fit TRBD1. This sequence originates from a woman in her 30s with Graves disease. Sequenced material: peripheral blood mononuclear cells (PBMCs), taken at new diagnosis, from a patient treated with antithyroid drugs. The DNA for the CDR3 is TGTGCCAGCAGCTTACTCACAGGGGGCACTGAAGCTTTCTTT. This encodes CASSLLTGGTEAFF.